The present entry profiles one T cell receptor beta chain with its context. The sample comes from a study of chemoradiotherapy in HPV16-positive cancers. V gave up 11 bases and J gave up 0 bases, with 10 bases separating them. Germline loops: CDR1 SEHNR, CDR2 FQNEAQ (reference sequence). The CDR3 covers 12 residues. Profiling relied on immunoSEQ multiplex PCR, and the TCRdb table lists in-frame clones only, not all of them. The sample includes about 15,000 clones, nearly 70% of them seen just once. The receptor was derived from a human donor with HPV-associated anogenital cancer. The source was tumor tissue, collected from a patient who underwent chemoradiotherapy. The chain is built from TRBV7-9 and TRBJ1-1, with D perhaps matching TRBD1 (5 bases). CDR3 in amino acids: CASGHLNTEAFF. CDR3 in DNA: TGTGCCTCCGGACATTTGAACACTGAAGCTTTCTTT.